This T cell receptor (beta chain) was sequenced in a study of vaccination effects on CD4 cells after COVID-19. About the research overall: Each person got two doses of an mRNA SARS-CoV-2 vaccine, BNT162b2 or mRNA-1273.

The culture ran for approximately nine days before CD4+ T cells were isolated. This clone turned up a few times. The antigen is undetermined. The protocol was immunoSEQ multiplex PCR, while the TCRdb copy is restricted to in-frame clones and leaves out a portion. In the table there are 50,000 to 70,000 clones, 70% to 85% of which are singletons. This CDR3 has 12 residues. The germline gives CDR1 SQVTM, CDR2 ANQGSEA. Trimming cost V 7 bases and J 5 bases, with 14 bases left between them. This sample comprised CD4+ T cells from PBMCs cultured without peptide, obtained before COVID-19 vaccination. The TCR comes from a human donor who had a prior SARS-CoV-2 infection. The chain carries TRBV29-1 and TRBJ1-1, with D possibly matching TRBD1 (5 bases). CDR3 region: CSGYRRGTEAFF. CDR3 DNA sequence: TGCAGCGGTTACAGGAGAGGTACTGAAGCTTTCTTT.